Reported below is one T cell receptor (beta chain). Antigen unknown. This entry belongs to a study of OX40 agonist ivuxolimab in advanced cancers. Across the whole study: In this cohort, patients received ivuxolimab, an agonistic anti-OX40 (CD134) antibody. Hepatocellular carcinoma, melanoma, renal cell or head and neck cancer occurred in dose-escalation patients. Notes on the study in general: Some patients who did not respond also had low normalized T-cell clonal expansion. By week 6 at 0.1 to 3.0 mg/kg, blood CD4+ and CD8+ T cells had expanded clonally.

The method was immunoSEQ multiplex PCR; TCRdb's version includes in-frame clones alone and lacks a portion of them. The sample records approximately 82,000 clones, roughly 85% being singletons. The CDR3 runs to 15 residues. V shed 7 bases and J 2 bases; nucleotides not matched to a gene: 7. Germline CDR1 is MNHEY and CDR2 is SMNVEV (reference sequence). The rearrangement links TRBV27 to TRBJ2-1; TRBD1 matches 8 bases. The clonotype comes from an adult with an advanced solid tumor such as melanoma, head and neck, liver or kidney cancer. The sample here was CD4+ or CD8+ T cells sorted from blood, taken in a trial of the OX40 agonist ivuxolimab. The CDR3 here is CASTLGQGAYNEQFF. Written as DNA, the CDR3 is TGTGCCAGCACCTTAGGACAGGGTGCCTACAATGAGCAGTTCTTC.